A selection of T cell receptor beta chains follows, all from one sample in a study of cytomegalovirus exposure and HLA in healthy donors. Repertoires were generated with immunoSEQ multiplex PCR, while TCRdb's copy carries only in-frame clones and drops some. Of approximately 190,000 clones listed, 70% to 85% are singletons. The sample was PBMCs. These TCRs come from a young woman in good health and CMV-seropositive. Both conserved end residues are part of each CDR3. The D gene is left open where the match is weak. A row's size may be missing; if present it is once, few, many or a size class.

clone_size	cdr3_length	d_call	v_call	j_call	cdr3_aa	cdr3_nt
.	12	.	TRBV5-6	TRBJ2-7	CASRKGPLEQYF	TGTGCCAGCAGAAAGGGGCCCTTGGAGCAGTACTTC
.	18	.	TRBV10-2	TRBJ2-7	CASSELFRMTGRSYEQYF	TGCGCCAGCAGTGAGCTATTTCGTATGACAGGTCGGTCCTACGAGCAGTACTTC
.	19	TRBD2	TRBV4-2	TRBJ2-3	CASSTRILAGGISTDTQYF	TGTGCCAGCAGCACTCGCATTCTAGCGGGAGGGATCAGCACAGATACGCAGTATTTT
.	15	.	TRBV28	TRBJ1-2	CASSDSSLVQHGYTF	TGTGCCAGCAGTGACTCCAGCCTAGTTCAGCATGGCTACACCTTC
.	12	.	TRBV6-5	TRBJ1-2	CASGRETYGYTF	TGTGCCAGCGGGAGGGAAACCTATGGCTACACCTTC
.	11	.	TRBV28	TRBJ1-1	CASQENTEAFF	TGTGCCAGCCAGGAGAACACTGAAGCTTTCTTT
.	13	.	TRBV14	TRBJ1-1	CASSSQVRTEAFF	TGTGCCAGCAGCAGTCAGGTCCGCACTGAAGCTTTCTTT
once	18	TRBD1	TRBV5-6	TRBJ1-2	CASSLAGGQGAGGYGYTF	TGTGCCAGCAGCTTGGCGGGAGGACAGGGGGCTGGTGGCTATGGCTACACCTTC
.	14	.	TRBV6-5	TRBJ2-5	CASSAGGEQETQYF	TGTGCCAGCAGTGCCGGGGGAGAGCAAGAGACCCAGTACTTC
.	13	.	TRBV2	TRBJ2-5	CASRRTNRGTQYF	TGTGCCAGCAGGCGGACTAACCGGGGGACCCAGTACTTC
.	11	.	TRBV2	TRBJ2-7	CASSNYYEQYF	TGTGCCAGCAGCAACTACTACGAGCAGTACTTC